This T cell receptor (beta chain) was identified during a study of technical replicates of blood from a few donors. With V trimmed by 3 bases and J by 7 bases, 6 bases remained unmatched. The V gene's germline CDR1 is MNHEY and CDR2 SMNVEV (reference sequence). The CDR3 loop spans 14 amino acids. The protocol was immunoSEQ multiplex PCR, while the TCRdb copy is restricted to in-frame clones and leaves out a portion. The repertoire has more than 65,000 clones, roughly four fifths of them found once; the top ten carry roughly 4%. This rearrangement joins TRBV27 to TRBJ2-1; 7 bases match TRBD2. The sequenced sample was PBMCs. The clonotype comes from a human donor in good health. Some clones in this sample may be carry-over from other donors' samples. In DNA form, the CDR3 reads TGTGCCAGCAGTTTTTGGACTAGAGGGAATGAGCAGTTCTTC. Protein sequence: CASSFWTRGNEQFF.